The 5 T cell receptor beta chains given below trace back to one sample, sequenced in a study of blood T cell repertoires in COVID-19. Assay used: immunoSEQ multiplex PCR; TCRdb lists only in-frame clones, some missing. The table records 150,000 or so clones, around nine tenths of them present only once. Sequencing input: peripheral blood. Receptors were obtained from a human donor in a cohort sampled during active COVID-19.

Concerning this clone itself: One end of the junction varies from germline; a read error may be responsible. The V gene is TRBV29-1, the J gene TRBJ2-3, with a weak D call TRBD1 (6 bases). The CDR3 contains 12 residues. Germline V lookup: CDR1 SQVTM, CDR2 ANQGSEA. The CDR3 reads CSVPGWTDMQYF. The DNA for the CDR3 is TGCAGCGTTCCAGGATGGACAGATATGCAGTATTTT.

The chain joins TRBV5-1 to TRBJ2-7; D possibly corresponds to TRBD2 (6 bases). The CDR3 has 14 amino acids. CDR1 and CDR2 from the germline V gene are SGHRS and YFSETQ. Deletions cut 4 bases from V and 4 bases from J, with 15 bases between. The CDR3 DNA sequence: TGCGCCAGCAGCGCCGCTCTGGCGGGGTACGAGCAGTACTTC. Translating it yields CASSAALAGYEQYF.

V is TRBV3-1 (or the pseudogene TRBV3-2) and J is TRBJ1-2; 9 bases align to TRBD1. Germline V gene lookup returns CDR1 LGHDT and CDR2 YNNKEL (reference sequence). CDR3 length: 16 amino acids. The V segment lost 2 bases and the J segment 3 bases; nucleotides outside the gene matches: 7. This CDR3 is CASSQNRGRGDYGYTF. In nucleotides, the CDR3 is TGTGCCAGCAGCCAAAACAGGGGGCGCGGGGACTATGGCTACACCTTC.

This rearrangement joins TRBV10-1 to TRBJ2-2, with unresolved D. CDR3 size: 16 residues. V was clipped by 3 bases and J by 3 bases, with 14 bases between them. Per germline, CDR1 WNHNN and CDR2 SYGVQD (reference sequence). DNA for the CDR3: TGCGCCAGCAGTGACACCTTCCCCGAGCACACCGGGGAGCTGTTTTTT. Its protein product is CASSDTFPEHTGELFF.

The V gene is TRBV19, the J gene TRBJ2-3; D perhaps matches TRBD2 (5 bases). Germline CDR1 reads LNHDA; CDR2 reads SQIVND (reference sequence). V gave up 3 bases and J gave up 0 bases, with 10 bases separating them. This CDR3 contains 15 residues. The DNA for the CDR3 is TGTGCCAGTAGTATTGGACTCTTAAGCACAGATACGCAGTATTTT. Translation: CASSIGLLSTDTQYF.